The sequence of this T cell receptor beta chain was determined in a study of T cell repertoires in cytomegalovirus infection. On the study more broadly: CMV infection and matching HLA type were both indicated by public TCR beta signatures. Whole-study findings and limits: The ex vivo response showed dominance by HLA-C-restricted CMV-specific TCR beta clonotypes.

TCRdb re-derived calls from the reads in MiXCR, one entry per CDR3 protein. The table has 150,000 to 200,000 distinct CDR3 sequences, about a tenth seen once. In this sample, this clonotype turned up many times. Its target is not known. This TCR was sampled from a human donor in good health (CMV status not recorded). Some clones in this sample may be carry-over from other donors' samples. Sequenced sample: PBMCs.

The chain's CDR3 is CASTLSVSPYNEQFF. Here the CDR3 DNA reads TGTGCCAGCACCCTGTCGGTGAGCCCTTACAATGAGCAGTTCTTC. V usage is TRBV12-3 or TRBV12-4 and J usage is TRBJ2-1, with D unresolved. V lost 7 bases and J lost 4, with 17 bases in between. This CDR3 contains 15 residues.